The rows below give T cell receptor beta chains drawn from one sample of a study of T-cell memory formation after mild COVID-19. TCRdb reprocessed the 5' RACE reads via MiXCR and lists one record per CDR3 protein. Seen here are more than 300,000 distinct CDR3 sequences, less than 25% observed once, and the top ten hold roughly 23%. Sequenced material: PBMCs or a T cell subset sorted from them (not recorded which). These receptors were collected from a man aged 18 to 29 who had mild COVID-19 (a few samples of this study predate the infection). Cell type and time point are not known. CDR3s include the opening cysteine and the closing phenylalanine or tryptophan. D genes are given only for firm matches. Rows give clone size only sometimes, using once, few, many, or a class for an expanded clone.

j_call: TRBJ2-3; clone_size: NA; d_call: NA; v_call: TRBV7-9; cdr3_aa: CTHLLGDTQYF; cdr3_nt: TGTACCCACCTTTTGGGTGATACGCAGTATTTT
j_call: TRBJ1-5; clone_size: NA; d_call: NA; v_call: TRBV20-1; cdr3_aa: CSARVQPDQPQHF; cdr3_nt: TGCAGTGCTAGAGTTCAGCCGGACCAGCCCCAGCATTTT
j_call: TRBJ2-7; clone_size: once; d_call: NA; v_call: TRBV6-5; cdr3_aa: CASSPPGTYEQYF; cdr3_nt: TGTGCCAGCAGTCCTCCAGGGACCTACGAGCAGTACTTC
j_call: TRBJ1-1; clone_size: NA; d_call: TRBD1; v_call: TRBV6-5; cdr3_aa: CASRRGRRTEAFF; cdr3_nt: TGTGCCAGCAGAAGGGGGCGCAGGACTGAAGCTTTCTTT
j_call: TRBJ1-2; clone_size: NA; d_call: NA; v_call: TRBV4-2; cdr3_aa: CASSQGEGSSYGYTF; cdr3_nt: TGTGCCAGCAGCCAAGGAGAGGGGTCATCCTATGGCTACACCTTC
j_call: TRBJ1-1; clone_size: NA; d_call: NA; v_call: TRBV6-2/TRBV6-3; cdr3_aa: CASSFRGRWSEAFF; cdr3_nt: TGTGCCAGCAGTTTCCGGGGGCGGTGGTCTGAAGCTTTCTTT
j_call: TRBJ2-1; clone_size: NA; d_call: TRBD2; v_call: TRBV3-1; cdr3_aa: CASSDGGLASGEQFF; cdr3_nt: TGTGCCAGCAGCGACGGGGGACTAGCGTCAGGGGAGCAGTTCTTC
j_call: TRBJ2-7; clone_size: few; d_call: NA; v_call: TRBV5-1; cdr3_aa: CASTKIEQGPSEQYF; cdr3_nt: TGCGCCAGCACCAAAATCGAACAGGGTCCCTCCGAGCAGTACTTC
j_call: TRBJ2-1; clone_size: few; d_call: NA; v_call: TRBV11-2; cdr3_aa: CASSPGAGTHNEQFF; cdr3_nt: TGTGCCAGCAGCCCGGGGGCAGGGACCCACAATGAGCAGTTCTTC
j_call: TRBJ2-1; clone_size: few; d_call: NA; v_call: TRBV15; cdr3_aa: CATSRQGTYNEQFF; cdr3_nt: TGTGCCACCAGCAGACAGGGTACCTACAATGAGCAGTTCTTC
j_call: TRBJ1-2; clone_size: few; d_call: NA; v_call: TRBV5-1; cdr3_aa: CASSFVGSGYGYTF; cdr3_nt: TGCGCCAGCAGCTTCGTGGGCTCGGGCTATGGCTACACCTTC
j_call: TRBJ2-1; clone_size: many; d_call: NA; v_call: TRBV13; cdr3_aa: CASSSMVNEQFF; cdr3_nt: TGTGCCAGCAGCTCCATGGTCAATGAGCAGTTCTTC
j_call: TRBJ2-1; clone_size: many; d_call: TRBD1; v_call: TRBV7-8; cdr3_aa: CASSPDRVYNEQFF; cdr3_nt: TGTGCCAGCAGCCCCGACAGGGTCTACAATGAGCAGTTCTTC
j_call: TRBJ2-2; clone_size: few; d_call: NA; v_call: TRBV5-1; cdr3_aa: CASSPDPNTGELFF; cdr3_nt: TGCGCCAGCAGCCCCGATCCAAACACCGGGGAGCTGTTTTTT
j_call: TRBJ1-6; clone_size: NA; d_call: TRBD1; v_call: TRBV20-1; cdr3_aa: CSARPGGANSPLHF; cdr3_nt: TGCAGTGCTAGGCCAGGGGGGGCAAATTCACCCCTCCACTTT
j_call: TRBJ1-1; clone_size: NA; d_call: NA; v_call: TRBV7-3; cdr3_aa: CASSLHPEGTEAFF; cdr3_nt: TGTGCCAGCAGCTTACACCCGGAGGGCACTGAAGCTTTCTTT
j_call: TRBJ2-3; clone_size: NA; d_call: NA; v_call: TRBV5-1; cdr3_aa: CASRLRRGDTQYF; cdr3_nt: TGCGCCAGCAGGCTGAGGAGGGGAGATACGCAGTATTTT
j_call: TRBJ2-3; clone_size: few; d_call: TRBD2; v_call: TRBV12-3/TRBV12-4; cdr3_aa: CASSPRSGVTDTQYF; cdr3_nt: TGTGCCAGCAGCCCCAGGAGCGGGGTCACAGATACGCAGTATTTT
j_call: TRBJ2-1; clone_size: NA; d_call: NA; v_call: TRBV5-1; cdr3_aa: CASSFSQASYNEQFF; cdr3_nt: TGCGCCAGCAGCTTTTCCCAGGCGTCCTACAATGAGCAGTTCTTC
j_call: TRBJ1-6; clone_size: few; d_call: TRBD1; v_call: TRBV7-2; cdr3_aa: CASSGQGHNSPLHF; cdr3_nt: TGTGCCAGCAGCGGACAGGGGCATAATTCACCCCTCCACTTT
j_call: TRBJ1-3; clone_size: few; d_call: NA; v_call: TRBV29-1; cdr3_aa: CSAGQGNTIYF; cdr3_nt: TGCAGCGCAGGACAGGGAAACACCATATATTTT
j_call: TRBJ1-2; clone_size: few; d_call: NA; v_call: TRBV14; cdr3_aa: CASSQGTEVYGYTF; cdr3_nt: TGTGCCAGCAGCCAAGGGACAGAAGTCTATGGCTACACCTTC
j_call: TRBJ2-1; clone_size: NA; d_call: NA; v_call: TRBV7-2; cdr3_aa: CASSLNTGAYEQFF; cdr3_nt: TGTGCCAGCAGCTTAAATACGGGGGCGTATGAGCAGTTCTTC
j_call: TRBJ2-1; clone_size: few; d_call: NA; v_call: TRBV20-1; cdr3_aa: CSGPAPPYNEQFF; cdr3_nt: TGCAGTGGGCCGGCTCCCCCATACAATGAGCAGTTCTTC
j_call: TRBJ2-3; clone_size: NA; d_call: TRBD2; v_call: TRBV7-2; cdr3_aa: CASSTGTSVPDTQYF; cdr3_nt: TGTGCCAGCAGCACCGGGACTAGCGTACCAGATACGCAGTATTTT